Given below is one TCR beta chain in context. What it binds is unknown. This record belongs to a study of cytomegalovirus exposure and HLA in healthy donors. Whole-study findings and limits: Clonal expansion, a later analysis showed, was greater in HLA-associated TCR beta chains than in equally common others. It has been reported that TCR beta sequences accurately predicted the HLA-A and HLA-B alleles of most subjects.

The CDR3 has 15 amino acids. Trimming shortened V by 1 base and J by 2 bases, and 12 bases separated the two germline ends. The germline gives CDR1 MGHRA, CDR2 YSYEKL. Amplification used 60 Vbeta primers and 13 Jbeta primers. TCRdb keeps only in-frame clones here, not all; method: immunoSEQ multiplex PCR. The repertoire includes approximately 140,000 clones, 60% to 80% of them detected once, and approximately 0.94% sits in the top ten. The sequenced sample consisted of PBMCs. The receptor comes from a woman aged 55-70 years in good health and CMV-seronegative. J is TRBJ2-7 and V is TRBV4-1; perhaps TRBD1 as D (6 bases). The CDR3 here is CASSQGAGAPYEQYF. CDR3 nucleotides: TGCGCCAGCAGCCAAGGGGCAGGGGCCCCCTACGAGCAGTACTTC.